This TCR beta chain appears in the sequencing data of a study of tumor-infiltrating lymphocytes in primary liver carcinoma. For the study at large: Productive TCRbeta reads per sample were roughly 3.5 to 8 million, not differing by tissue.

Germline V lookup: CDR1 MDHEN, CDR2 SYDVKM. The V and J ends lost 4 bases and 2 bases, in that order; junction bases with no gene match: 7. This CDR3 is 16 amino acids long. General study points: Tumor region pairs showed greater overlap than either tumor-adjacent or tumor-blood pairs did. The difference in top-250-clone fraction between tumors and blood was significant, favoring tumors (p = 0.039).

The study extracted blood RNA from unsorted whole blood and also extracted germline DNA. This clonotype was recorded once. The antigen is undetermined. Starting from around 510 ng of total RNA, TCR beta cDNA was produced with a primer in the constant region. What produced the TCR beta libraries was three nested multiplex PCR rounds using slightly modified ARM-PCR. TRBV1-TRBV30 forward primers and a C-beta reverse primer were used in the first two PCR rounds, which each ran for about 10 cycles. TCRdb re-derived calls from the multiplex PCR reads in MiXCR, one entry per CDR3 protein. The sample holds fewer than 350,000 distinct CDR3 sequences, 55% to 65% seen once.

This chain links TRBV28 with TRBJ2-1, with 8 bases that match TRBD1. The sequence was obtained from a man aged 40-55 years with primary liver carcinoma and hepatitis B virus infection. Sequences were obtained from peripheral blood. CDR3 in amino acids: CASSSRSGGAYNEQFF. The CDR3 DNA reads TGTGCCAGCAGTTCCCGCTCAGGGGGCGCCTACAATGAGCAGTTCTTC.